This T cell receptor beta chain was found in a study of T cells in Graves' hyperthyroidism and ophthalmopathy. Overall study context: Upon initial diagnosis and before any treatment, peripheral blood was collected.

Trimming pared 8 bases from V and 7 bases from J, leaving 14 bases between. The CDR3 consists of 12 residues. Germline-derived CDR1 and CDR2 are SNHLY and FYNNEI. In its sample, this clonotype was seen many times. Its cognate antigen is unknown. The source material, RNA transcripts, was used to amplify TCR beta CDR3 regions. HTBI primers were employed in a first-round RT-PCR of the TCR CDR3. MiXCR, applied by TCRdb to the multiplex PCR reads, yields one record per CDR3 protein. The table has more than 550,000 distinct CDR3 sequences, roughly a sixth seen once; the top ten hold around 15%. The study's findings and limits: Before onset, ophthalmopathy was predicted by the model a median roughly 6.8 months earlier.

Exclusion followed for patients with uncontrolled infection, other autoimmune disease, pregnancy or lactation. The V call is TRBV2, the J call TRBJ1-1, with a tentative D call TRBD1 (5 bases). Material for sequencing was blood. This receptor was taken from a woman aged 45-65 years with Graves' hyperthyroidism that later progressed to Graves' ophthalmopathy. The CDR3 nucleotides read TGTGCCAGCCTTGTGAGGGGTAATGAAGCTTTCTTT. This sequence encodes CASLVRGNEAFF.